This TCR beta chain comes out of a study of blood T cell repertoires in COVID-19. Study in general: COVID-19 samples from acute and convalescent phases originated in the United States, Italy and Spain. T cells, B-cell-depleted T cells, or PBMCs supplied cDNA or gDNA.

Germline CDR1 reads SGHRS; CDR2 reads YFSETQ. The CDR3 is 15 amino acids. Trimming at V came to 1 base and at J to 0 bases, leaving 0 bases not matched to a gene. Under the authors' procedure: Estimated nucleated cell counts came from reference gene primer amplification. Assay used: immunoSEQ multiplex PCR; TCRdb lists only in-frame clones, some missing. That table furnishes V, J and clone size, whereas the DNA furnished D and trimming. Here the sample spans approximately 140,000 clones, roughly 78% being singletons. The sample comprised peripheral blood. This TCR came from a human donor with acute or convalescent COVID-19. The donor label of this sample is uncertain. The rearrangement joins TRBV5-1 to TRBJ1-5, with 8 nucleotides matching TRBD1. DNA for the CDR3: TGCGCCAGCAGCTTGACAGGGGGTAGCAATCAGCCCCAGCATTTT. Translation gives CASSLTGGSNQPQHF.